This T cell receptor (beta chain) was recorded in a study of T-cell memory formation after mild COVID-19. Findings and caveats of the study: Day 15 to 85 contracting clones showed balanced CD4/CD8; later expanders leaned CD4+.

TCRdb redid the calling of the 5' RACE reads with MiXCR, one entry per CDR3 protein. This table has tens of thousands of distinct CDR3 sequences, approximately 9% appearing once. CDR1 is SGHRS and CDR2 is YFSETQ in the germline V gene. V was pared by 1 base and J by 3 bases, with 14 bases of the junction left unmatched. The CDR3 has 18 residues. This clonotype was detected many times. The antigen remains unidentified. V usage is TRBV5-1 and J usage is TRBJ2-5, with TRBD1 matching over 8 bases. Sequenced: PBMCs or a T cell subset sorted from them (not recorded which). The sequence derives from an adult woman who had mild COVID-19 (a few samples of this study predate the infection). Cell type and time point are not known. CDR3: CASSLNPLGTGRKETQYF. CDR3 DNA sequence: TGCGCCAGCAGCTTGAATCCGTTAGGGACAGGAAGGAAAGAGACCCAGTACTTC.